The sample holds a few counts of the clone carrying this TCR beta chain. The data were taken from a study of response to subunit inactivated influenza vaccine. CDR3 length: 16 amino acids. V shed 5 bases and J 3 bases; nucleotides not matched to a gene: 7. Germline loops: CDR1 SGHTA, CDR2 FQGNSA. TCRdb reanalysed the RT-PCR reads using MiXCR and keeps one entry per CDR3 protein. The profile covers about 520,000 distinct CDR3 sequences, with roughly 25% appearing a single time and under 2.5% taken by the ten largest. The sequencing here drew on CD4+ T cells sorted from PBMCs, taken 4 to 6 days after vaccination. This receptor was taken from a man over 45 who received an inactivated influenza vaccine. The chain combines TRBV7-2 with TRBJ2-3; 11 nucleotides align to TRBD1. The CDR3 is CASSPGTGGKTDTQYF. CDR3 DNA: TGTGCCAGCAGCCCAGGGACAGGGGGAAAAACAGATACGCAGTATTTT.